This T cell receptor (beta chain) originates from a study of T cells expressing NK-cell markers. CDR1 is SGHTA and CDR2 is FQGNSA in the germline V gene. The CDR3 covers 15 residues. After re-calling the 5' RACE reads, TCRdb lists one entry per CDR3 protein, DNA absent. The sample has tens of thousands of distinct CDR3 sequences. V and J are TRBV7-2 and TRBJ2-7; TCRdb selects TRBD1, and the lack of DNA leaves this call unchecked. The receptor was isolated from a woman aged 18 to 75 in good health. The sequenced material came from blood T cells: a sorted CD56 or NKG2C T cell subset, CD4+ or CD8+ T cells, or bulk PBMC T cells (not recorded which). This chain's CDR3 is CASSFFPGPADEQYF.